Shown below are 18 T cell receptor beta chains from a single sample sequenced in a study of blood T cell repertoires in COVID-19. Produced via immunoSEQ multiplex PCR; TCRdb's table is partial and in-frame only. The sample holds approximately 210,000 clones, 80% to 85% seen once. The source material was peripheral blood. The source of these receptors is an elderly woman with COVID-19, enrolled during active disease.

This clone has just one count. The gene calls are TRBV5-1 and TRBJ2-3; TRBD2 aligns across 13 bases. The CDR3 contains 17 residues. From germline, CDR1 is SGHRS and CDR2 YFSETQ. V trimming: 3 bases; J trimming: 1 base; junction bases outside the gene matches: 5. In DNA form, the CDR3 reads TGCGCCAGCAGCTCGACCGGGACTAGCGGGGGCACAGATACGCAGTATTTT. This sequence encodes CASSSTGTSGGTDTQYF.

V gene TRBV19 combines with J gene TRBJ1-2; weak D call: TRBD1 (6 bases). The CDR3 runs 14 residues. Trimming removed 6 bases from V and 3 bases from J, with 14 bases in between. Germline lookup yields CDR1 LNHDA and CDR2 SQIVND (reference sequence). CDR3 loop: CASRYGGRDYGYTF. CDR3 in DNA: TGTGCCAGTAGGTACGGGGGGCGCGACTATGGCTACACCTTC.

The CDR3 loop reads CASSRDREKTFF. The CDR3 region has the DNA TGTGCCAGCAGCCGGGACAGGGAAAAAACTTTCTTT. J is TRBJ1-1 and V is TRBV6-5, with TRBD1 identical over 9 bases. Trimming at V came to 6 bases and at J to 12 bases, leaving 8 bases not matched to a gene. Germline-derived CDR1 and CDR2 are MNHEY and SVGAGI. This CDR3 is 12 amino acids long.

Here the CDR3 DNA reads TGCAGCCTTCTAGCGGGGGGGATCGATACGCAGTATTTT. Its protein product is CSLLAGGIDTQYF. The chain recombines TRBV29-1 with TRBJ2-3, with 12 bases matching TRBD2. Germline CDR1 and CDR2: SQVTM and ANQGSEA. This CDR3 contains 13 residues. Losses at the gene ends were 8 bases for V and 6 bases for J; bases not matched to a gene: 6.

The chain is built from TRBV9 and TRBJ1-3, with D possibly matching TRBD1 (6 bases). Trimming took off 4 bases at V and 9 bases at J, with 17 bases between the two ends. CDR1 and CDR2 from the germline V gene are SGDLS and YYNGEE. CDR3 length: 14 residues. CDR3 DNA: TGTGCCAGCAGCCCAGAGGGGGGGCTGGGCACCATATATTTT. Translated, it gives CASSPEGGLGTIYF.

V is TRBV2 and J is TRBJ1-5; 11 nucleotides line up with TRBD1. V shed 6 bases, J shed 4 bases, and the junction held 5 bases outside the gene matches. This CDR3 region has 15 residues. Per germline, CDR1 SNHLY and CDR2 FYNNEI. The CDR3 loop is CASSGDRGGNQPQHF. CDR3 coding DNA: TGTGCCAGCAGCGGGGACAGGGGGGGGAATCAGCCCCAGCATTTT.

The V gene is TRBV21-1, the J gene TRBJ2-5; the table's D call of TRBD1 was not tested on the DNA. TRBV21-1 is a listed pseudogene. CDR3 length: 20 amino acids. CDR3 sequence reads: CASSLRYTRPQGVVGETQYF. The CDR3 DNA sequence: TGTGCCAGCAGCCTCCGGTATACAAGGCCACAGGGGGTTGTTGGGGAGACCCAGTACTTC.

The chain couples TRBV28 to TRBJ2-7, with TRBD1 matching over 9 bases. There are 17 residues in the CDR3. Germline V lookup: CDR1 MDHEN, CDR2 SYDVKM. J was trimmed by 2 bases and V by 5 bases; bases with no gene match: 13. The CDR3 sequence is CASSHRTGTGNPYEQYV. CDR3 in DNA: TGTGCCAGCAGTCACCGTACCGGGACAGGGAACCCCTACGAGCAGTACGTC.

This chain connects TRBV19 to TRBJ1-1; the match to TRBD1 covers 9 bases. The CDR3 has 14 amino acids. Germline values: CDR1 LNHDA, CDR2 SQIVND (reference sequence). Trimming removed 5 bases from V and 7 bases from J; junction bases left unmatched: 8. The CDR3 sequence: CASSRWTGVNEAFF. DNA for the CDR3: TGTGCCAGTAGTCGCTGGACAGGGGTGAATGAAGCTTTCTTT.

This clone came up a few times. The J gene is TRBJ1-5, the V gene TRBV6-5; D perhaps matches TRBD1 (5 bases). The CDR3 sequence is 15 residues long. Germline CDR1 reads MNHEY; CDR2 reads SVGAGI. The V gene lost 2 bases and the J gene lost 2 bases, with 10 bases spanning the gap. The CDR3 nucleotides are TGTGCCAGCAGTTACAGCGGGGCCGGCAATCAGCCCCAGCATTTT. Translation: CASSYSGAGNQPQHF.

This chain connects TRBV27 to TRBJ1-1, with TRBD1 as a possible D gene (6 bases). CDR3 size: 14 residues. Germline V gives CDR1 MNHEY, CDR2 SMNVEV (reference sequence). V lost 7 bases, J lost 4 bases, and 16 bases lay in between. The CDR3 sequence: CASTSETGGTEAFF. Here the CDR3 DNA reads TGTGCCAGCACCTCCGAGACAGGTGGCACTGAAGCTTTCTTT.

The J gene is TRBJ2-3, the V gene TRBV13, with 12 positions matching TRBD2. Germline CDR1 is PRHDT and CDR2 is FYEKMQ (reference sequence). V shed 4 bases, J shed 4 bases, and the junction held 18 bases outside the gene matches. This CDR3 comprises 20 residues. The CDR3 loop is CASSSPVFRSSGGAADTQYF. CDR3 nucleotide sequence: TGTGCCAGCAGCTCCCCAGTCTTCCGTTCTAGCGGGGGGGCCGCAGATACGCAGTATTTT. The whole variable domain, filled in from reference TRBV13 and TRBJ2-3, reads AAGVIQSPRHLIKEKRETATLKCYPIPRHDTVYWYQQGPGQDPQFLISFYEKMQSDKGSIPDRFSAQQFSDYHSELNMSSLELGDSALYFCASSSPVFRSSGGAADTQYFGPGTRLTVL.

The rearrangement links TRBV7-8 to TRBJ1-2; 8 nucleotides line up with TRBD1. The CDR3 spans 15 residues. The ends lost 5 bases at V and 8 bases at J; junction bases unmatched: 13. The germline V gene encodes CDR1 SGHVS and CDR2 FQNEAQ. This chain's CDR3 is CASSLTGQGATGYTF. The CDR3 DNA reads as TGTGCCAGCAGCCTTACAGGGCAGGGGGCGACCGGCTACACCTTC.

The chain employs TRBV9 and TRBJ2-3; D is possibly TRBD2 (7 bases). The germline V gene encodes CDR1 SGDLS and CDR2 YYNGEE. This CDR3 spans 16 amino acids. The V end lost 3 bases, the J end lost 2 bases, and 16 bases lay between the germline ends. CDR3 DNA: TGTGCCAGCAGCGCAAAGGGGGGGATGGCCACAGATACGCAGTATTTT. Translated: CASSAKGGMATDTQYF.

V gene TRBV6-5 combines with J gene TRBJ1-2; D unresolved. With 0 bases removed from V and 5 bases from J, the gap between germline ends came to 10 bases. The CDR3 has 14 residues. CDR1 is MNHEY and CDR2 is SVGAGI in the germline V gene. The CDR3 DNA is TGTGCCAGCAGTTACTCGCTTGGTCTATATGGCTACACCTTC. This codes for CASSYSLGLYGYTF.

The chain joins TRBV28 to TRBJ1-5; D is undetermined. CDR1 and CDR2 from the germline V gene are MDHEN and SYDVKM. This CDR3 is 12 amino acids long. V lost 6 bases to trimming and J lost 7 bases, with 10 bases between them. The CDR3 sequence is CASRVSGQPQHF. CDR3 sequence (DNA): TGTGCCAGCAGGGTCTCGGGGCAGCCCCAGCATTTT.

The V call is TRBV5-4, the J call TRBJ1-6, with a possible D match to TRBD1 (6 bases). The V gene's germline CDR1 is SGHNT and CDR2 YYREEE (reference sequence). The CDR3 totals 15 residues. V lost 0 bases to trimming and J lost 10 bases, with 14 bases between them. CDR3 in DNA: TGTGCCAGCAGCTTGGAGGGAGGGGGGGGGTCACCCCTCCACTTT. Amino acid sequence: CASSLEGGGGSPLHF.

CDR3 nucleotide sequence: TGTGCCAGCAGCAAGACAGGGGCGGTAGGCTACACCTTC. It yields the protein CASSKTGAVGYTF. This chain uses TRBV5-4 with TRBJ1-2; 8 bases are a match to TRBD1. With 4 bases clipped from V and 8 bases from J, the junction kept 7 bases outside the gene matches. Germline CDR1 SGHNT, CDR2 YYREEE (reference sequence). The CDR3 is 13 residues long.